The clone carrying this T cell receptor (beta chain) has more than one count but fewer than ten. Its antigen is undetermined. Healthy Caucasians, and only they, were the donors. This record belongs to a study of identical twins. There are 16 residues in the CDR3. V was shortened by 3 bases and J by 4 bases, with 21 bases between the two germline ends. The V gene's germline CDR1 is DFQATT and CDR2 SNEGSKA (reference sequence). General study results and limits: Low generation probability was overrepresented in out-of-frame alpha sequences shared by twins. In monozygotic twins, models underestimated the sharing of out-of-frame TCR alpha.

TCRdb ran MiXCR on the 5' RACE reads and lists one entry per CDR3 protein. The sample holds some 1,700,000 distinct CDR3 sequences, less than 35% seen once. Sequencing input: cord blood. This receptor was identified in a newborn girl in good health. This chain uses TRBV20-1 with TRBJ1-1; D is unclear. CDR3 loop: CSARGPATILSTEAFF. The CDR3 bases are TGCAGTGCTAGGGGTCCTGCGACAATCTTGAGCACTGAAGCTTTCTTT.